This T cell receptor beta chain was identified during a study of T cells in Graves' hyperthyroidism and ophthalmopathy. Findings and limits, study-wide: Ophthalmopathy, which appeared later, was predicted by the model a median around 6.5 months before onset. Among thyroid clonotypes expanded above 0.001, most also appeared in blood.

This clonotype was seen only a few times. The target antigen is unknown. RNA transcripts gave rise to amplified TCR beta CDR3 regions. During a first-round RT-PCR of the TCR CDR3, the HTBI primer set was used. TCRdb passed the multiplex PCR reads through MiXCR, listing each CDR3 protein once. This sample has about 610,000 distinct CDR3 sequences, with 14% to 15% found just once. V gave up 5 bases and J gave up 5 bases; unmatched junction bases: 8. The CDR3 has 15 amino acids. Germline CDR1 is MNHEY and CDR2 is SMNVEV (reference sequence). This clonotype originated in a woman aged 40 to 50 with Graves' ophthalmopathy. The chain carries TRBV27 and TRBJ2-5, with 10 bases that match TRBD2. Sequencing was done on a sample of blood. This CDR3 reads CASSTSAGGTETQYF. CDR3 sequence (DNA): TGTGCCAGCAGTACGTCAGCGGGAGGGACGGAGACCCAGTACTTC.